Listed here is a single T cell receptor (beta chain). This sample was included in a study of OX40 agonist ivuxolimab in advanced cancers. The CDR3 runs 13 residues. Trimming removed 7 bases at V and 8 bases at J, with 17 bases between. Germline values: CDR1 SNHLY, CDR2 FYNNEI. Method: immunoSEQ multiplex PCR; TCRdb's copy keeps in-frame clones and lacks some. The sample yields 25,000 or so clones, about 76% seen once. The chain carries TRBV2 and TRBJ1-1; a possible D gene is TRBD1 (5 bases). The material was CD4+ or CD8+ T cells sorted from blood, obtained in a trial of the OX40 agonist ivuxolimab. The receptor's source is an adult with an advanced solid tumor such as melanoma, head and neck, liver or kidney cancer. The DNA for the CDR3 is TGTGCCAGCACTCAGGGAGGCCCAGGGGAAGCTTTCTTT. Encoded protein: CASTQGGPGEAFF.